These T cell receptor beta chains were read from a single sample in a study of post-analysis software for immune sequencing data. TCRdb reanalysed the PCR reads using MiXCR and keeps one entry per CDR3 protein. The sample shows around 200,000 distinct CDR3 sequences, around 30% of them seen only once. The source material was blood. The receptors shown here come from a girl aged 2 to 17 with multiple sclerosis. Each CDR3 is given with its conserved first and last residue.

v_gene: TRBV7-9; j_gene: TRBJ1-1; CDR3aa: CASSWGQEASEAFF
v_gene: TRBV5-1; j_gene: TRBJ2-5; CDR3aa: CASSTGQTQETQYF
v_gene: TRBV10-3; j_gene: TRBJ2-2; CDR3aa: CAISDGAGELFF
v_gene: TRBV19; j_gene: TRBJ2-3; CDR3aa: CASNYQTGGVRGDTQYF
v_gene: TRBV5-1; j_gene: TRBJ2-1; CDR3aa: CASSSTGGGRNEQFF
v_gene: TRBV12-3/TRBV12-4; j_gene: TRBJ2-7; CDR3aa: CASSLGLRTGKSHEQYF
v_gene: TRBV12-3/TRBV12-4; j_gene: TRBJ2-5; CDR3aa: CASSRSQETQYF
v_gene: TRBV6-5; j_gene: TRBJ2-7; CDR3aa: CASSLGLAGWEYF
v_gene: TRBV20-1; j_gene: TRBJ1-1; CDR3aa: CSAIGANTEAFF
v_gene: TRBV20-1; j_gene: TRBJ2-3; CDR3aa: CSALGIDRGTDTQYF
v_gene: TRBV25-1; j_gene: TRBJ2-7; CDR3aa: CASRRDEQYF
v_gene: TRBV7-9; j_gene: TRBJ2-1; CDR3aa: CASRGGSSYNEQFF
v_gene: TRBV18; j_gene: TRBJ1-5; CDR3aa: CASAPPGQPQHF
v_gene: TRBV27; j_gene: TRBJ1-1; CDR3aa: CASSWTEALNTEAFF
v_gene: TRBV30; j_gene: TRBJ2-7; CDR3aa: CASQGSVGRYEQYF
v_gene: TRBV10-1; j_gene: TRBJ2-3; CDR3aa: CASKAGTGSTDLSTDTQYF
v_gene: TRBV29-1; j_gene: TRBJ1-1; CDR3aa: CSVPKTGTAMNTEAFF
v_gene: TRBV18; j_gene: TRBJ2-3; CDR3aa: CASSPPWAPAQYF
v_gene: TRBV12-3/TRBV12-4; j_gene: TRBJ2-7; CDR3aa: CASSFSSGRSYEQYF
v_gene: TRBV6-5; j_gene: TRBJ1-1; CDR3aa: CASSYSAENTEAFF
v_gene: TRBV10-3; j_gene: TRBJ2-7; CDR3aa: CAISGGGLAGGSEQYF
v_gene: TRBV4-1; j_gene: TRBJ1-2; CDR3aa: CASSQGGQGKANYGYTF
v_gene: TRBV5-1; j_gene: TRBJ2-1; CDR3aa: CASSFIAGSSYNEQFF
v_gene: TRBV27; j_gene: TRBJ1-6; CDR3aa: CASSYWGYNSPLHF
v_gene: TRBV20-1; j_gene: TRBJ2-7; CDR3aa: CSAGPSYEQYF
v_gene: TRBV7-2; j_gene: .; CDR3aa: CASSLDPGHPYEQYF
v_gene: TRBV20-1; j_gene: TRBJ2-4; CDR3aa: CSARDAGTSENIQYF
v_gene: TRBV29-1; j_gene: TRBJ2-3; CDR3aa: CSGRRGTDTQYF
v_gene: TRBV28; j_gene: TRBJ2-7; CDR3aa: CASSPPSGRSYEQYF
v_gene: TRBV4-2; j_gene: TRBJ1-1; CDR3aa: CASSQVSEGVMAFF
v_gene: TRBV5-1; j_gene: TRBJ2-5; CDR3aa: CASSLPGLAGGETQYF
v_gene: TRBV12-3/TRBV12-4; j_gene: TRBJ2-1; CDR3aa: CASSLTRSYNEQFF
v_gene: TRBV7-2; j_gene: TRBJ1-5; CDR3aa: CASSLGPTPSNQPQHF
v_gene: TRBV4-1; j_gene: TRBJ2-7; CDR3aa: CASSPMPKDGQYF
v_gene: TRBV28; j_gene: TRBJ2-6; CDR3aa: CASRHSGVGANVLTF
v_gene: TRBV2; j_gene: TRBJ1-2; CDR3aa: CASSGQTVYGYTF
v_gene: TRBV28; j_gene: TRBJ1-2; CDR3aa: CASSRYGYTF
v_gene: TRBV6-2/TRBV6-3; j_gene: TRBJ1-2; CDR3aa: CASSKEGPSLNYGYTF
v_gene: TRBV29-1; j_gene: TRBJ1-2; CDR3aa: CSVFRTNNYGCTF
v_gene: TRBV7-9; j_gene: TRBJ2-7; CDR3aa: CASSLGRGLYEQYF